This TCR beta chain was documented in a study of shared clonotypes between healthy human individuals. Findings and caveats of the study: Clonotype sharing across several donors was observed for around 4.8% of naive CD4 clonotypes. Rarefaction indicated that sorted-subset sequencing remained incomplete although depth was large.

Profiling relied on immunoSEQ multiplex PCR, and the TCRdb table lists in-frame clones only, not all of them. The sample shows some 580,000 clones, less than 98% of them seen only once. This clone occurred once. The antigen remains undetermined. The CDR3 is 15 residues long. J gave up 9 bases and V 5 bases, and 11 bases lay outside the gene matches. Germline V gives CDR1 SGHDT, CDR2 YYEEEE. The V call is TRBV5-6, the J call TRBJ2-1; 10 bases agree with TRBD2. Sequences were obtained from naive CD4+ T cells sorted from blood. Subset specified: CD45RA+ positively selected. The receptor was derived from a young woman in good health. As DNA, the CDR3 is TGTGCCAGCAGACAACAGCGGGAGGGGGGAGGTGAGCAGTTCTTC. Translation gives CASRQQREGGGEQFF.